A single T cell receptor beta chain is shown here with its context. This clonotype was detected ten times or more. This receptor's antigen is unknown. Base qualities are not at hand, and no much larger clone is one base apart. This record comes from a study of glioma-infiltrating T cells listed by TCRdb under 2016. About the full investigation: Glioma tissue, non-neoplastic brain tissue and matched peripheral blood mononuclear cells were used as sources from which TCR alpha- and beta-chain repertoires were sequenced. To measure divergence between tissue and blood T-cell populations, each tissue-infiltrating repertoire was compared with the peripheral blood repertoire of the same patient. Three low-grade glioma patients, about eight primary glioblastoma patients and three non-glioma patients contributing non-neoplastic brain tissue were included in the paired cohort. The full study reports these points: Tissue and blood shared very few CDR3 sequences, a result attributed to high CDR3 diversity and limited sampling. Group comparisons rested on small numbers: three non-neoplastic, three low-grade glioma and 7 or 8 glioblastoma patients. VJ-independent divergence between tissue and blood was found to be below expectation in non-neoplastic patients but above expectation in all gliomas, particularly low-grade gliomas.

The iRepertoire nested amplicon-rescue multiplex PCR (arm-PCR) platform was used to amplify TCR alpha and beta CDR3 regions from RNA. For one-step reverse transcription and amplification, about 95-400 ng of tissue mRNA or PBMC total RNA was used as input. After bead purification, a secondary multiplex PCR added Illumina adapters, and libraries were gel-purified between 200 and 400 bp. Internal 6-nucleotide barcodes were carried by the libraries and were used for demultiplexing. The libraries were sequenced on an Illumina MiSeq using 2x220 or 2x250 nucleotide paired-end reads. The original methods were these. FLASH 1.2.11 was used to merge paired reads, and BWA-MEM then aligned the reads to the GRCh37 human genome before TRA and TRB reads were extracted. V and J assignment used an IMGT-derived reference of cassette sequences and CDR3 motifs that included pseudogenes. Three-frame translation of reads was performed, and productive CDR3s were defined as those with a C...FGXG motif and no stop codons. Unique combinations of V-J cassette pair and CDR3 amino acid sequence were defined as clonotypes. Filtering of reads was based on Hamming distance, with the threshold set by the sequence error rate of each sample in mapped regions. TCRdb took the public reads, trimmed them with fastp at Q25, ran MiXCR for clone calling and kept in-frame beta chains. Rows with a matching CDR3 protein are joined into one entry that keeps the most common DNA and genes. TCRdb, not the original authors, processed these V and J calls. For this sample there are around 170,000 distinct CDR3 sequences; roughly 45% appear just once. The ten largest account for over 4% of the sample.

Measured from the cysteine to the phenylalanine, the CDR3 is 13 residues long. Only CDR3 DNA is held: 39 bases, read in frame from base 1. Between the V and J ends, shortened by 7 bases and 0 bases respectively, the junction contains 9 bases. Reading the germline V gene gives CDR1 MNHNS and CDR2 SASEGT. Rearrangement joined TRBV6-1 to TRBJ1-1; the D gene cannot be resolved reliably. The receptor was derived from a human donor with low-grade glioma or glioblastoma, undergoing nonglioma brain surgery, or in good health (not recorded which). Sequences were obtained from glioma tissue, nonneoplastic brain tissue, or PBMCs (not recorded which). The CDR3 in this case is CASKQTVNTEAFF. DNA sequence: TGTGCCAGCAAACAGACGGTGAACACTGAAGCTTTCTTT.